This is a list of T cell receptor beta chains from one sample in a study of T cell repertoires in cytomegalovirus infection. TCRdb reprocessed the reads with MiXCR, giving one entry per CDR3 protein. Of some 180,000 distinct CDR3 sequences in the sample, 17% are singletons; the top ten hold around 27%. Sequenced sample: CD8+ T cells from PBMCs. Every receptor here comes from a human donor in good health (CMV status not recorded). Some clones in this sample may be carry-over from other donors' samples. Each CDR3 is given with its conserved first and last residue. The order of the fields is J gene, V gene, D gene, CDR3 length, clone size, CDR3 protein, CDR3 DNA. The D gene is left open where the match is weak. Not every row has a clone size; where given, it reads once, few, many or a size class.

j_call: TRBJ2-7
v_call: TRBV12-3/TRBV12-4
d_call: .
cdr3_length: 14
clone_size: .
cdr3_aa: CASSPSQELANLYF
cdr3_nt: TGTGCCAGCAGCCCGTCACAGGAACTAGCCAATCTGTACTTC

j_call: TRBJ1-6
v_call: TRBV6-1
d_call: .
cdr3_length: 11
clone_size: few
cdr3_aa: CASGPDSPLHF
cdr3_nt: TGTGCCAGCGGCCCAGATTCACCCCTCCACTTT

j_call: TRBJ1-5
v_call: TRBV6-1
d_call: TRBD1
cdr3_length: 14
clone_size: .
cdr3_aa: CASGDREDNQPQHF
cdr3_nt: TGTGCCAGCGGTGACAGGGAGGACAATCAGCCCCAGCATTTT

j_call: TRBJ1-2
v_call: TRBV6-4
d_call: TRBD1
cdr3_length: 14
clone_size: .
cdr3_aa: CASSASKTGKGYTF
cdr3_nt: TGTGCCAGCAGTGCCTCAAAGACAGGGAAGGGCTACACCTTC

j_call: TRBJ1-1
v_call: TRBV7-9
d_call: .
cdr3_length: 14
clone_size: few
cdr3_aa: CASSPTVGGTEAFF
cdr3_nt: TGTGCCAGCAGCCCGACTGTCGGTGGCACTGAAGCTTTCTTT

j_call: TRBJ2-3
v_call: TRBV6-2/TRBV6-3
d_call: .
cdr3_length: 19
clone_size: .
cdr3_aa: CASSYSRPIRAESTDTQYF
cdr3_nt: TGTGCCAGCAGTTACTCGAGACCCATCCGAGCGGAGAGCACAGATACGCAGTATTTT

j_call: TRBJ2-7
v_call: TRBV29-1
d_call: .
cdr3_length: 15
clone_size: .
cdr3_aa: CSVGEGTGGPYEQYF
cdr3_nt: TGCAGCGTGGGGGAAGGGACTGGAGGCCCCTACGAGCAGTACTTC

j_call: TRBJ2-7
v_call: TRBV6-2/TRBV6-3
d_call: .
cdr3_length: 13
clone_size: .
cdr3_aa: CASSYQEGYEQYF
cdr3_nt: TGTGCCAGCAGTTACCAAGAGGGGTACGAGCAGTACTTC

j_call: TRBJ2-7
v_call: TRBV20-1
d_call: TRBD2
cdr3_length: 15
clone_size: .
cdr3_aa: CSAPQQLAGGYEQYF
cdr3_nt: TGCAGTGCCCCCCAGCAGCTAGCGGGGGGCTACGAGCAGTACTTC

j_call: TRBJ2-7
v_call: TRBV28
d_call: TRBD1
cdr3_length: 13
clone_size: .
cdr3_aa: CASSTTGINEQYF
cdr3_nt: TGTGCCAGCAGTACGACAGGGATCAACGAGCAGTACTTC

j_call: TRBJ2-2
v_call: TRBV11-2
d_call: .
cdr3_length: 13
clone_size: .
cdr3_aa: CASRPTGTGELFF
cdr3_nt: TGTGCCAGCAGACCGACCGGGACAGGGGAGCTGTTTTTT

j_call: TRBJ2-7
v_call: TRBV7-2
d_call: .
cdr3_length: 13
clone_size: few
cdr3_aa: CASSFPRHHEQYF
cdr3_nt: TGTGCCAGCAGCTTCCCGAGACACCACGAGCAGTACTTC

j_call: TRBJ2-7
v_call: TRBV29-1
d_call: TRBD1
cdr3_length: 14
clone_size: few
cdr3_aa: CSVGGGTGSYEQYF
cdr3_nt: TGCAGCGTCGGAGGAGGGACAGGGTCCTACGAGCAGTACTTC

j_call: TRBJ1-1
v_call: TRBV14
d_call: TRBD1
cdr3_length: 17
clone_size: many
cdr3_aa: CASSQDPGTGVPTEAFF
cdr3_nt: TGTGCCAGCAGCCAAGATCCGGGGACAGGGGTCCCCACTGAAGCTTTCTTT

j_call: TRBJ2-2
v_call: TRBV11-2
d_call: TRBD2
cdr3_length: 20
clone_size: .
cdr3_aa: CASRIVGTSGSITNTGELFF
cdr3_nt: TGTGCCAGCAGGATCGTCGGGACTAGCGGGTCTATAACGAACACCGGGGAGCTGTTTTTT

j_call: TRBJ2-7
v_call: TRBV4-2
d_call: TRBD1
cdr3_length: 13
clone_size: once
cdr3_aa: CASSVDRVQEQYF
cdr3_nt: TGTGCCAGCAGCGTGGACAGGGTGCAAGAGCAGTACTTC

j_call: TRBJ2-5
v_call: TRBV27
d_call: .
cdr3_length: 14
clone_size: .
cdr3_aa: CASRGRLMGETQYF
cdr3_nt: TGTGCCAGTAGAGGACGGCTAATGGGAGAGACCCAGTACTTC

j_call: TRBJ2-1
v_call: TRBV7-9
d_call: .
cdr3_length: 17
clone_size: few
cdr3_aa: CASSLEGEYSSYNEQFF
cdr3_nt: TGTGCCAGCAGCTTAGAAGGGGAGTATAGCTCCTACAATGAGCAGTTCTTC

j_call: TRBJ2-1
v_call: TRBV7-2
d_call: TRBD2
cdr3_length: 15
clone_size: few
cdr3_aa: CASSSSGGDYNEQFF
cdr3_nt: TGTGCCAGCAGTTCGAGCGGGGGTGACTACAATGAGCAGTTCTTC

j_call: TRBJ1-5
v_call: TRBV12-3/TRBV12-4
d_call: TRBD1
cdr3_length: 14
clone_size: few
cdr3_aa: CASSGTGKNQPQHF
cdr3_nt: TGTGCCAGCAGTGGGACAGGGAAGAATCAGCCCCAGCATTTT

j_call: TRBJ2-4
v_call: TRBV2
d_call: .
cdr3_length: 14
clone_size: .
cdr3_aa: CASSPSKGENSQYF
cdr3_nt: TGTGCCAGCAGCCCGAGTAAGGGCGAAAACAGTCAGTACTTC

j_call: TRBJ2-1
v_call: TRBV12-3/TRBV12-4
d_call: TRBD2
cdr3_length: 13
clone_size: .
cdr3_aa: CASSLGGAGEQFF
cdr3_nt: TGTGCCAGCAGTTTGGGAGGGGCAGGGGAGCAGTTCTTC

j_call: TRBJ1-2
v_call: TRBV6-5
d_call: .
cdr3_length: 12
clone_size: .
cdr3_aa: CASSDGIYGYTF
cdr3_nt: TGTGCCAGCAGTGACGGTATCTATGGCTACACCTTC

j_call: TRBJ1-1
v_call: TRBV11-2
d_call: .
cdr3_length: 14
clone_size: few
cdr3_aa: CASSLTGGVAEAFF
cdr3_nt: TGTGCCAGCAGCTTAACTGGGGGGGTCGCTGAAGCTTTCTTT

j_call: TRBJ1-1
v_call: TRBV12-5
d_call: TRBD1
cdr3_length: 16
clone_size: few
cdr3_aa: CASGSSGTGLNTEAFF
cdr3_nt: TGTGCTAGTGGTTCCTCCGGGACAGGATTGAACACTGAAGCTTTCTTT

j_call: TRBJ2-2
v_call: TRBV7-2
d_call: TRBD1
cdr3_length: 15
clone_size: .
cdr3_aa: CASTLRTGGTGELFF
cdr3_nt: TGTGCCAGCACCTTACGGACAGGGGGCACCGGGGAGCTGTTTTTT

j_call: TRBJ1-1
v_call: TRBV7-3
d_call: .
cdr3_length: 13
clone_size: few
cdr3_aa: CASSLTGGDPAFF
cdr3_nt: TGTGCCAGCAGCTTAACGGGGGGGGATCCAGCTTTCTTT

j_call: TRBJ2-2
v_call: TRBV10-3
d_call: TRBD1
cdr3_length: 14
clone_size: .
cdr3_aa: CAISGTGNTGELFF
cdr3_nt: TGTGCCATCAGTGGGACAGGGAACACCGGGGAGCTGTTTTTT

j_call: TRBJ2-3
v_call: TRBV12-5
d_call: .
cdr3_length: 17
clone_size: .
cdr3_aa: CASGRLPGTLSTDTQYF
cdr3_nt: TGTGCTAGTGGTCGGCTACCCGGGACACTGAGCACAGATACGCAGTATTTT

j_call: TRBJ1-5
v_call: TRBV7-8
d_call: TRBD1
cdr3_length: 15
clone_size: .
cdr3_aa: CASSLRGQYYQPQHF
cdr3_nt: TGTGCCAGCAGCTTACGGGGACAGTACTATCAGCCCCAGCATTTT

j_call: TRBJ2-1
v_call: TRBV9
d_call: .
cdr3_length: 13
clone_size: few
cdr3_aa: CASSSQDPERQFF
cdr3_nt: TGTGCCAGCAGCTCCCAGGACCCGGAAAGGCAGTTCTTC

j_call: TRBJ2-2
v_call: TRBV7-6
d_call: TRBD1
cdr3_length: 16
clone_size: few
cdr3_aa: CASSSTGQGNTGELFF
cdr3_nt: TGTGCCAGCAGCTCGACGGGACAGGGGAACACCGGGGAGCTGTTTTTT

j_call: TRBJ2-7
v_call: TRBV27
d_call: .
cdr3_length: 13
clone_size: few
cdr3_aa: CASSPGTPMGQYF
cdr3_nt: TGTGCCAGCAGTCCGGGGACACCAATGGGGCAGTACTTC

j_call: TRBJ2-3
v_call: TRBV27
d_call: .
cdr3_length: 13
clone_size: few
cdr3_aa: CASSLMGPDTQYF
cdr3_nt: TGTGCCAGCAGTTTAATGGGTCCTGATACGCAGTATTTT

j_call: TRBJ1-4
v_call: TRBV2
d_call: TRBD1
cdr3_length: 14
clone_size: .
cdr3_aa: CASTPETGEEKLFF
cdr3_nt: TGTGCCAGCACCCCTGAGACAGGGGAGGAAAAACTGTTTTTT

j_call: TRBJ2-7
v_call: TRBV7-9
d_call: .
cdr3_length: 11
clone_size: .
cdr3_aa: CAAEGGDEQYF
cdr3_nt: TGTGCCGCTGAAGGGGGAGACGAGCAGTACTTC

j_call: TRBJ1-5
v_call: TRBV7-6
d_call: .
cdr3_length: 14
clone_size: .
cdr3_aa: CASSADKRNQPQHF
cdr3_nt: TGTGCCAGCAGCGCGGACAAAAGAAATCAGCCCCAGCATTTT

j_call: TRBJ2-3
v_call: TRBV7-2
d_call: .
cdr3_length: 15
clone_size: .
cdr3_aa: CASSPFRGPTDTQYF
cdr3_nt: TGTGCCAGCAGCCCCTTCCGTGGGCCCACAGATACGCAGTATTTT

j_call: TRBJ1-2
v_call: TRBV29-1
d_call: .
cdr3_length: 14
clone_size: .
cdr3_aa: CSVEPQGVNYGYTF
cdr3_nt: TGCAGCGTTGAACCACAGGGTGTTAACTATGGCTACACCTTC

j_call: TRBJ1-1
v_call: TRBV29-1
d_call: .
cdr3_length: 15
clone_size: .
cdr3_aa: CSVEARPPGRTEAFF
cdr3_nt: TGCAGCGTTGAGGCTCGCCCCCCGGGGCGAACTGAAGCTTTCTTT

j_call: TRBJ2-1
v_call: TRBV9
d_call: TRBD1
cdr3_length: 15
clone_size: few
cdr3_aa: CASSAGQGVLNEQFF
cdr3_nt: TGTGCCAGCAGCGCTGGACAGGGGGTTTTGAATGAGCAGTTCTTC

j_call: TRBJ2-5
v_call: TRBV7-7
d_call: .
cdr3_length: 17
clone_size: .
cdr3_aa: CASSLHTRDFPAETQYF
cdr3_nt: TGTGCCAGCAGCTTACATACCCGGGACTTCCCTGCGGAGACCCAGTACTTC

j_call: TRBJ2-1
v_call: TRBV5-1
d_call: .
cdr3_length: 17
clone_size: .
cdr3_aa: CASSHRTEKSSYNEQFF
cdr3_nt: TGCGCCAGCAGCCACCGGACGGAAAAGAGCTCCTACAATGAGCAGTTCTTC

j_call: TRBJ2-1
v_call: TRBV7-9
d_call: .
cdr3_length: 16
clone_size: few
cdr3_aa: CASSPARTAPYNEQFF
cdr3_nt: TGTGCCAGCAGCCCAGCCAGGACAGCCCCCTACAATGAGCAGTTCTTC

j_call: TRBJ1-1
v_call: TRBV12-3/TRBV12-4
d_call: .
cdr3_length: 11
clone_size: .
cdr3_aa: CASATHNEAFF
cdr3_nt: TGTGCCAGCGCGACACATAATGAAGCTTTCTTT

j_call: TRBJ2-2
v_call: TRBV5-6
d_call: .
cdr3_length: 12
clone_size: few
cdr3_aa: CASTYGTGELFF
cdr3_nt: TGTGCCAGCACATACGGCACCGGGGAGCTGTTTTTT

j_call: TRBJ1-5
v_call: TRBV28
d_call: TRBD1
cdr3_length: 15
clone_size: .
cdr3_aa: CASSLGRGHNQPQHF
cdr3_nt: TGTGCCAGCAGTTTGGGCAGGGGGCACAATCAGCCCCAGCATTTT

j_call: TRBJ2-1
v_call: TRBV4-1
d_call: .
cdr3_length: 13
clone_size: few
cdr3_aa: CASSQVNGHEQFF
cdr3_nt: TGCGCCAGCAGCCAAGTTAACGGGCATGAGCAGTTCTTC

j_call: TRBJ2-7
v_call: TRBV13
d_call: .
cdr3_length: 15
clone_size: .
cdr3_aa: CASSGFGTYPYEQYF
cdr3_nt: TGTGCCAGCAGCGGCTTCGGGACTTATCCCTACGAGCAGTACTTC

j_call: TRBJ1-2
v_call: TRBV6-2/TRBV6-3
d_call: TRBD1
cdr3_length: 13
clone_size: .
cdr3_aa: CASRLGQGYGYTF
cdr3_nt: TGTGCCAGCAGACTGGGACAGGGTTATGGCTACACCTTC

j_call: TRBJ2-1
v_call: TRBV6-2/TRBV6-3
d_call: TRBD2
cdr3_length: 15
clone_size: few
cdr3_aa: CASSFMGGVMNEQFF
cdr3_nt: TGTGCCAGCAGTTTCATGGGGGGGGTGATGAATGAGCAGTTCTTC

j_call: TRBJ1-2
v_call: TRBV7-9
d_call: TRBD1
cdr3_length: 14
clone_size: few
cdr3_aa: CASSLDRESYGYTF
cdr3_nt: TGTGCCAGCAGCCTCGACAGGGAATCCTATGGCTACACCTTC

j_call: TRBJ1-2
v_call: TRBV2
d_call: .
cdr3_length: 14
clone_size: .
cdr3_aa: CASSDLDPNYGYTF
cdr3_nt: TGTGCCAGCAGTGATTTGGACCCTAACTATGGCTACACCTTC

j_call: TRBJ1-1
v_call: TRBV6-5
d_call: .
cdr3_length: 15
clone_size: .
cdr3_aa: CASSIRLTENTEAFF
cdr3_nt: TGTGCCAGCAGTATACGCCTGACAGAAAACACTGAAGCTTTCTTT

j_call: TRBJ2-1
v_call: TRBV29-1
d_call: .
cdr3_length: 12
clone_size: .
cdr3_aa: CSVEDWANEQFF
cdr3_nt: TGCAGCGTTGAAGATTGGGCCAATGAGCAGTTCTTC

j_call: TRBJ2-7
v_call: TRBV5-6
d_call: .
cdr3_length: 14
clone_size: .
cdr3_aa: CASSFNNYFYEQYF
cdr3_nt: TGTGCCAGCAGCTTCAACAATTATTTCTACGAGCAGTACTTC